The 9 T cell receptor beta chains reported below all come from one sample, sequenced in a study of patients and donors after allogeneic stem cell transplantation. MiXCR was run by TCRdb on the RT-PCR reads, yielding one entry per CDR3 protein. The sample lists 800,000 to 1,000,000 distinct CDR3 sequences, more than 15% occurring once. Sample: blood, either unsorted or a sorted T cell fraction (not recorded which). The receptors shown here come from a human donor who was either an allogeneic HSCT recipient or a stem cell or donor lymphocyte infusion donor (not recorded which). It is not recorded whose cells these are; they may come from a transplant donor.

This chain uses TRBV20-1 with TRBJ2-3, with D tentatively TRBD2 (5 bases). From germline, CDR1 is DFQATT and CDR2 SNEGSKA (reference sequence). CDR3 length equals 15 residues. Trimming took 0 bases from V and 2 from J, leaving 12 bases between them. Here the CDR3 reads CSAREGSVNTDTQYF. CDR3 nucleotide sequence: TGCAGTGCTAGAGAGGGTAGCGTGAACACAGATACGCAGTATTTT.

The rearrangement links TRBV9 to TRBJ2-1; TRBD2 matches 7 bases. CDR1 SGDLS and CDR2 YYNGEE come from the germline V gene. The CDR3 consists of 15 residues. The V gene end was trimmed by 6 bases and the J gene end by 5 bases; junction bases not matched to a gene: 11. CDR3 protein: CASIMGGESNNEQFF. DNA of the CDR3: TGTGCCAGCATCATGGGGGGGGAGAGCAACAATGAGCAGTTCTTC.

The rearrangement links TRBV15 to TRBJ1-6; 9 bases are shared with TRBD1. This CDR3 has 18 amino acids. J was trimmed by 3 bases and V by 4 bases; bases with no gene match: 10. Germline CDR1 and CDR2: LNHNV and YYDKDF (reference sequence). CDR3 region: CATSTNTGTGHYNSPLHF. In DNA, the CDR3 is TGTGCCACCAGCACTAATACCGGGACAGGGCACTATAATTCACCCCTCCACTTT.

The chain is built from TRBV28 and TRBJ2-5; 7 nucleotides line up with TRBD1. CDR1 is MDHEN, CDR2 SYDVKM, per germline. CDR3 size: 15 residues. The trim removed 4 bases at V and 4 bases at J, leaving 9 bases unmatched. The CDR3 loop reads CASSWGQSNIETQYF. The CDR3 nucleotides read TGTGCCAGCAGTTGGGGACAGAGTAACATAGAGACCCAGTACTTC. Variable domain in full (rest from reference TRBV28 and TRBJ2-5): DVKVTQSSRYLVKRTGEKVFLECVQDMDHENMFWYRQDPGLGLRLIYFSYDVKMKEKGDIPEGYSVSREKKERFSLILESASTNQTSMYLCASSWGQSNIETQYFGPGTRLLVL.

The V and J genes are TRBV7-9 and TRBJ2-1; D gene uncertain. Per the germline V gene, CDR1 is SEHNR and CDR2 is FQNEAQ (reference sequence). The CDR3 sequence is 13 residues long. Deletions cut 6 bases from V and 5 bases from J, with 11 bases between. The DNA of the CDR3 is TGTGCCAGCAGTCTCTCCCGAAACAATGAGCAGTTCTTC. Encoded protein: CASSLSRNNEQFF.

The genes are TRBV9 and TRBJ2-1; no definite D call. The CDR3 is 11 residues long. Germline V gene sequence: CDR1 SGDLS, CDR2 YYNGEE. The V and J ends lost 0 bases and 8 bases respectively, with 3 bases between them. CDR3 nucleotides: TGTGCCAGCAGCGTAGCTGATGAGCAGTTCTTC. It encodes CASSVADEQFF.

The V gene is TRBV12-3 or TRBV12-4, the J gene TRBJ1-5; weak D call: TRBD1 (5 bases). There are 19 residues in the CDR3. V lost 2 bases and J lost 2, with 22 bases in between. CDR3 protein: CASSLPRGIGASRNQPQHF. CDR3 sequence (DNA): TGTGCCAGCAGTTTACCCCGGGGGATAGGGGCGTCCCGCAATCAGCCCCAGCATTTT.

The chain has TRBV6-1 and TRBJ2-7, with D unclear. The V end lost 2 bases, the J end lost 1 base, and 12 bases lay between the germline ends. Per germline, CDR1 MNHNS and CDR2 SASEGT. The CDR3 totals 15 residues. CDR3: CASSERATYSYEQYF. In DNA form, the CDR3 reads TGTGCCAGCAGTGAAAGGGCAACCTATTCCTACGAGCAGTACTTC.

As concerns this clonotype: A single base separates this from a much larger clone, so it may be a read error. The rearrangement links TRBV5-1 to TRBJ1-1, with 7 bases that match TRBD1. CDR1 and CDR2 (germline): SGHRS, YFSETQ. The CDR3 contains 14 residues. V lost 3 bases, J lost 1 base, and 3 bases stayed unmatched. CDR3 DNA sequence: TGCGCCAGCAGCTGGTGGACAGGGAACACTGAAGCTTTCTTT. Protein product: CASSWWTGNTEAFF. Variable domain in full (rest from reference TRBV5-1 and TRBJ1-1): KAGVTQTPRYLIKTRGQQVTLSCSPISGHRSVSWYQQTPGQGLQFLFEYFSETQRNKGNFPGRFSGRQFSNSRSEMNVSTLELGDSALYLCASSWWTGNTEAFFGQGTRLTVV.